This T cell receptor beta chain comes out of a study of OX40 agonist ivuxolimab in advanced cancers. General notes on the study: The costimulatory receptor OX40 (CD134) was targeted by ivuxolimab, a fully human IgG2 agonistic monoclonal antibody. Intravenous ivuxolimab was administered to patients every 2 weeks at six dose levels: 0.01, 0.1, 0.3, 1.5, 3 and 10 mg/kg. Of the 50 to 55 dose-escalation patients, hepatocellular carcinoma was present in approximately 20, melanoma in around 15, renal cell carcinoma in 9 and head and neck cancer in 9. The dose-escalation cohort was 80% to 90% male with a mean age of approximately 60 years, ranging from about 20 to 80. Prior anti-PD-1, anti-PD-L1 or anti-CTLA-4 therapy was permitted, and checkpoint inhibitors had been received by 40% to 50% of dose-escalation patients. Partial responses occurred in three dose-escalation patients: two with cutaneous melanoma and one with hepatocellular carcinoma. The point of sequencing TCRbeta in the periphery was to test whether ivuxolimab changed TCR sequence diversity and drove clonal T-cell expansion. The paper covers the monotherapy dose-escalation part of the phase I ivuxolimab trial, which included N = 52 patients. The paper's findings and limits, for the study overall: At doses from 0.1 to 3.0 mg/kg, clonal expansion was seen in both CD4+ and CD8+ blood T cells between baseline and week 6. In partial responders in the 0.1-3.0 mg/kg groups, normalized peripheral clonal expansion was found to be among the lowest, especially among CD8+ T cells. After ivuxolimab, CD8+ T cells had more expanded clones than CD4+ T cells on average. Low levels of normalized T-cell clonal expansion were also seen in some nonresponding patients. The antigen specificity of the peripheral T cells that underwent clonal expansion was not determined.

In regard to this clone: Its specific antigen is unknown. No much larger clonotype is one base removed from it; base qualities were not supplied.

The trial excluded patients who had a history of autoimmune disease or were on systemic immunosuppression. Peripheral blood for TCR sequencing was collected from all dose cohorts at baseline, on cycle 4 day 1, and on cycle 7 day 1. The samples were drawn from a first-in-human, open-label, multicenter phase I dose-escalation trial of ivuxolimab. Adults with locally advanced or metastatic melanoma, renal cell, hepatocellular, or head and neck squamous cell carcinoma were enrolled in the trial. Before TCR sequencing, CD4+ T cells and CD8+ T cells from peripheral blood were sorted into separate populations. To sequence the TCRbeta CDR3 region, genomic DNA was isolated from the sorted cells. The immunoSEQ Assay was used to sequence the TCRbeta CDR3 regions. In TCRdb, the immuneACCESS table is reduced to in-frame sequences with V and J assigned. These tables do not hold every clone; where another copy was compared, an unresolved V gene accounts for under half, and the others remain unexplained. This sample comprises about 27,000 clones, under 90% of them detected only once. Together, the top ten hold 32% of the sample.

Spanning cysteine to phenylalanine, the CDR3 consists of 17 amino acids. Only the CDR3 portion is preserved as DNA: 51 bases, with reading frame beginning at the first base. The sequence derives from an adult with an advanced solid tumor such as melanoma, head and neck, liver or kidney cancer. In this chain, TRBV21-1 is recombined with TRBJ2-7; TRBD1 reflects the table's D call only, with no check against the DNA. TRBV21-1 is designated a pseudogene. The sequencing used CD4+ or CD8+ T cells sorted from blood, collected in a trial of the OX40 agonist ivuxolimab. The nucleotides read TGTGCCAGCAGCCCCGGAAAGGGGGTTATCATTTCCTACGAGCAGTACTTC. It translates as CASSPGKGVIISYEQYF.